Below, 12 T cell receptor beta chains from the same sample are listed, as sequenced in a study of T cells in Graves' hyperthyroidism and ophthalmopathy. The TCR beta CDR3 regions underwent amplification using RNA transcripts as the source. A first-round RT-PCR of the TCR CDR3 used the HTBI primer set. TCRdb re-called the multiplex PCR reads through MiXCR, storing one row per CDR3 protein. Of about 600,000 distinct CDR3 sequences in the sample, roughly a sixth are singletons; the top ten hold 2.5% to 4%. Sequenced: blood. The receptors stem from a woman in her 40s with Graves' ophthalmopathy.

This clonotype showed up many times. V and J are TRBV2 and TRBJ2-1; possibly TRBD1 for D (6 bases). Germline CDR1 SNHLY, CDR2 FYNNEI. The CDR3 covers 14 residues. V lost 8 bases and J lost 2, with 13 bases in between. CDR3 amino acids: CASGNRDTYNEQFF. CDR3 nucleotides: TGTGCCAGCGGTAACAGGGACACCTACAATGAGCAGTTCTTC.

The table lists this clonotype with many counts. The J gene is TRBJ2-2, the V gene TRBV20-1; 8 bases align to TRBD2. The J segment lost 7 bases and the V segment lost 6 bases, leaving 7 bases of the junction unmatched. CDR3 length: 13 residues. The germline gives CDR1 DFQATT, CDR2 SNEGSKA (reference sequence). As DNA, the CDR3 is TGCAGTGCAAGGCGGGGGGACGGCGGGGAGCTGTTTTTT. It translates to CSARRGDGGELFF.

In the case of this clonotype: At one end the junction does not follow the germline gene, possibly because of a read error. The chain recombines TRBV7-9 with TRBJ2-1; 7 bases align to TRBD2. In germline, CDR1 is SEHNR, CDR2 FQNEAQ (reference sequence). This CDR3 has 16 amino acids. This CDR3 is CASSARAGVGYNEQLF. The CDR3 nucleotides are TGTGCCAGCAGCGCTCGTGCGGGGGTGGGGTACAATGAGCAGCTCTTC.

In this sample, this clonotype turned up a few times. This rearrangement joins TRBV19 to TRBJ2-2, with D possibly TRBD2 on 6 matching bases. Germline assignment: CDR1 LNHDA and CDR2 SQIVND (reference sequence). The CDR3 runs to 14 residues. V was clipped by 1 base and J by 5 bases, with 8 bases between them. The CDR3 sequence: CASSIGGGTGELFF. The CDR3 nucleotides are TGTGCCAGTAGTATAGGAGGAGGGACCGGGGAGCTGTTTTTT.

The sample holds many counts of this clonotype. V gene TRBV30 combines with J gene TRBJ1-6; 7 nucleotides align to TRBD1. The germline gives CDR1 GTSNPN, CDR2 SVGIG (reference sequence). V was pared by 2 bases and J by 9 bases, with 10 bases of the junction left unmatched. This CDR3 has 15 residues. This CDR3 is CAWSTDRALFSPLHF. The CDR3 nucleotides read TGTGCCTGGAGTACCGACAGGGCCTTGTTTTCACCCCTCCACTTT.

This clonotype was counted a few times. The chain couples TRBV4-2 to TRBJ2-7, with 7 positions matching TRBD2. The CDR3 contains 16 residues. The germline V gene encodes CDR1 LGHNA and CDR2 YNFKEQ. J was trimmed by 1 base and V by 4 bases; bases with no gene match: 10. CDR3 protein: CASSPLGGTGSYEQYF. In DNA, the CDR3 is TGTGCCAGCAGCCCCCTGGGGGGGACGGGATCCTACGAGCAGTACTTC.

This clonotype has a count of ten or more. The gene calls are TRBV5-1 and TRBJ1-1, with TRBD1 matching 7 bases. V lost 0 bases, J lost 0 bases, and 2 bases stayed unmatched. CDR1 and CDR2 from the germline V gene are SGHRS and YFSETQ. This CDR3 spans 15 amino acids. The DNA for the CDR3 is TGCGCCAGCAGCTTGGCCGGGACAGTGAACACTGAAGCTTTCTTT. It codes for CASSLAGTVNTEAFF.

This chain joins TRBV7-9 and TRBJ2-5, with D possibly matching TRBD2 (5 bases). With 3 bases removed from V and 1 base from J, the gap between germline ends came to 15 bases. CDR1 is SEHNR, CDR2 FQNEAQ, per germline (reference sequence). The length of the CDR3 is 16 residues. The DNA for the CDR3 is TGTGCCAGCAGCTTTCAACTATCGGACTTCCAAGAGACCCAGTACTTC. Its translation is CASSFQLSDFQETQYF.

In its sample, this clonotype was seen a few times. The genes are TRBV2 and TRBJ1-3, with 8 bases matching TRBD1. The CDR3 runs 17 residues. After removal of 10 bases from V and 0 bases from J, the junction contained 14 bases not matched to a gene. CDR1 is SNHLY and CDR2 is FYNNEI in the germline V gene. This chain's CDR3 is CATGDRKNPRSGNTIYF. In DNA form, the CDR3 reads TGTGCCACGGGGGACAGGAAAAACCCCCGCTCTGGAAACACCATATATTTT.

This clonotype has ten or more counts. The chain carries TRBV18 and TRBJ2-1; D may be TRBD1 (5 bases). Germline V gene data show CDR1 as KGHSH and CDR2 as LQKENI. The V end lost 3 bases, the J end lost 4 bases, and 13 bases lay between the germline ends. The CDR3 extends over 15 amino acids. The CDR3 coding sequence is TGTGCCAGCTCACCCCAGGGATACAATTACAATGAGCAGTTCTTC. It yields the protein CASSPQGYNYNEQFF.

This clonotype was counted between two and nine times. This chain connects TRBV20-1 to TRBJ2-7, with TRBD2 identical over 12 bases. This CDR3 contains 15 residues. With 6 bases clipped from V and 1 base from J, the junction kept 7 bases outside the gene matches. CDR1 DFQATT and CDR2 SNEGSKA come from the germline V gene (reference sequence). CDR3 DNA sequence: TGCAGTGCCGACCGGACTAGCGGGGCATCCTACGAGCAGTACTTC. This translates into CSADRTSGASYEQYF.

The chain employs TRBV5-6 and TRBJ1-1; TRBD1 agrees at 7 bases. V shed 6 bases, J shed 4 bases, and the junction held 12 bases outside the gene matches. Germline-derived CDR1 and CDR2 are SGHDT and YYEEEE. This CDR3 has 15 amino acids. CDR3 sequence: CASMTGSIMSTEAFF. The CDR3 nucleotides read TGTGCCAGCATGACAGGGTCAATCATGAGCACTGAAGCTTTCTTT.